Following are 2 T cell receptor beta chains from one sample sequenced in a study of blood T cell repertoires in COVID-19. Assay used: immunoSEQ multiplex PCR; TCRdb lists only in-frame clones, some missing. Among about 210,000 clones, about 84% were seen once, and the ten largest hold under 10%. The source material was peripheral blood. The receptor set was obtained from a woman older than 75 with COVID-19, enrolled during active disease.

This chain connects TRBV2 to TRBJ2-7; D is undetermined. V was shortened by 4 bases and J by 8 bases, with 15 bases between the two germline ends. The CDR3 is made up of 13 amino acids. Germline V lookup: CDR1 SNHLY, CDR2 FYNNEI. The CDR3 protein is CASSGPPSTKQYF. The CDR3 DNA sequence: TGTGCCAGCAGTGGGCCTCCAAGTACGAAGCAGTACTTC.

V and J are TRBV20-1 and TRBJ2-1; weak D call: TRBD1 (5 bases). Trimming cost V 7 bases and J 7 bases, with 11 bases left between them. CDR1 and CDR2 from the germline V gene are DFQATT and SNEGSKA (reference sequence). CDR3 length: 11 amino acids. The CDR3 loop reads CSVPTENEQFF. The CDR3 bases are TGCAGTGTCCCGACAGAAAATGAGCAGTTCTTC.